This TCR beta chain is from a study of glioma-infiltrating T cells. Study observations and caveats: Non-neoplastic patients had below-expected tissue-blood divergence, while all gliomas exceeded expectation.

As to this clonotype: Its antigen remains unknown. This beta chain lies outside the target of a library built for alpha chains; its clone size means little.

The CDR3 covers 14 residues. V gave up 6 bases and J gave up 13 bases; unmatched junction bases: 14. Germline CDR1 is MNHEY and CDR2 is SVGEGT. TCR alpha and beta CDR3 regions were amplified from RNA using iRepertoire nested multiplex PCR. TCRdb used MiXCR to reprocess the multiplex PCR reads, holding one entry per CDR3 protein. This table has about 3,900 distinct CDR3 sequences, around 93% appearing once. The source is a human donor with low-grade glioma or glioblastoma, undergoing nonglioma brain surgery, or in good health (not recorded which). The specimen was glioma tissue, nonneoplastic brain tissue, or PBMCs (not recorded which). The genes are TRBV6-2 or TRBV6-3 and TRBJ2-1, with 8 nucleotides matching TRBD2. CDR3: CASSPMGSGTFQFF. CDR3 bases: TGTGCCAGCAGCCCCATGGGTAGCGGGACCTTCCAGTTCTTC.